This T cell receptor beta chain was sequenced during a study of T-cell memory formation after mild COVID-19. The 5'RACE method, run with constant-segment primers, produced TCR alpha and TCR beta cDNA libraries (carrying sample barcodes and UMIs). TCRdb redid the calling of the 5' RACE reads with MiXCR, one entry per CDR3 protein. The sample holds 250,000 to 350,000 distinct CDR3 sequences, roughly 16% seen once. Study outcomes and limitations: Those CD4+ clones that contracted were mainly in CM and EM (CD8+ ones in EMRA).

This clonotype was found many times. The antigen is undetermined. The CDR3 covers 16 residues. Trimming stripped 7 bases from V and 5 bases from J, with 20 bases between. Per the germline V gene, CDR1 is KGHDR and CDR2 is SFDVKD. The sequencing input was PBMCs or a T cell subset sorted from them (not recorded which). The gene calls are TRBV24-1 and TRBJ2-1, with D possibly matching TRBD2 (6 bases). This TCR derives from a man between 18 and 29 years old who had mild COVID-19 (a few samples of this study predate the infection). Cell type and time point are not known. As DNA, the CDR3 is TGTGCCACCAGAGATCCAGGACTAAATACCGACAATGAGCAGTTCTTC. Amino acids: CATRDPGLNTDNEQFF.